This T cell receptor beta chain was captured by sequencing in a study of cytomegalovirus exposure and HLA in healthy donors. A note on this clone: What it recognizes is unknown.

Study-wide points: Of the V segments, some could not be distinguished, including TRBV6-2 and TRBV6-3, and were excluded. A later analysis linked a missense DCLRE1C variant to TCR beta V- and J-gene trimming. Segments of the TCR beta V type were, in most cases, productive about 87% or about 30% of the time in an earlier analysis.

13 Jbeta primers and 60 Vbeta primers were used for the PCR. The table came from immunoSEQ multiplex PCR; TCRdb's copy has only in-frame clones and leaves some out. The top ten hold 3% to 4.5% of the sample, which has approximately 190,000 clones, 81% seen once. The CDR3 contains 14 residues. Germline values: CDR1 MNHEY, CDR2 SVGAGI. V was clipped by 6 bases and J by 10 bases, with 18 bases between them. The receptor was derived from a middle-aged man in good health and CMV-seronegative. Sequencing was done on a sample of PBMCs. The chain carries TRBV6-5 and TRBJ1-4; tentatively, D is TRBD1 (5 bases). In nucleotides, the CDR3 is TGTGCCAGCAGCGAACTGGGGCCGTCCGGAAAACTGTTTTTT. The encoded protein is CASSELGPSGKLFF.